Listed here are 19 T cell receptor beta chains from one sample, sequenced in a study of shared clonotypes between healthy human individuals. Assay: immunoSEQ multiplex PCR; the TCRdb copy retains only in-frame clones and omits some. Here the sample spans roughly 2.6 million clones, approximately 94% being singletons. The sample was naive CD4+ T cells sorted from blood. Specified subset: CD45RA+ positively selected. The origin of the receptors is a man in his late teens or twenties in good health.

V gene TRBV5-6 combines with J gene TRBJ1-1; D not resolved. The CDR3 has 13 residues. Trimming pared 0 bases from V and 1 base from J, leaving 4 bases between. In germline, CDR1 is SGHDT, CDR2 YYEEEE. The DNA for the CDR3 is TGTGCCAGCAGCTTGGGTTGGAACACTGAAGCTTTCTTT. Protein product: CASSLGWNTEAFF.

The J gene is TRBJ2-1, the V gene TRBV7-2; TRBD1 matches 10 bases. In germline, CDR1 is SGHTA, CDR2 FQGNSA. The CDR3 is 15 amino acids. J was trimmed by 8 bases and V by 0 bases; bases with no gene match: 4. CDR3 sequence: CASSLARDRGYEQFF. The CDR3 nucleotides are TGTGCCAGCAGCTTAGCCCGGGACAGGGGCTATGAGCAGTTCTTC. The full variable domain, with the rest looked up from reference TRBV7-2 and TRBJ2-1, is GAGVSQSPSNKVTEKGKDVELRCDPISGHTALYWYRQSLGQGLEFLIYFQGNSAPDKSGLPSDRFSAERTGGSVSTLTIQRTQQEDSAVYLCASSLARDRGYEQFFGPGTRLTVL.

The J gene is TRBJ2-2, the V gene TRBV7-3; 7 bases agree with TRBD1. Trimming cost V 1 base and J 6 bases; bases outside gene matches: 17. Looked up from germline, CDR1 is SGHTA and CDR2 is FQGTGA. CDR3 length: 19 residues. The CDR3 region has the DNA TGTGCCAGCAGCTTAAGGTCAAAGACAGGGCTGAACCCTTCCGGGGAGCTGTTTTTT. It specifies CASSLRSKTGLNPSGELFF.

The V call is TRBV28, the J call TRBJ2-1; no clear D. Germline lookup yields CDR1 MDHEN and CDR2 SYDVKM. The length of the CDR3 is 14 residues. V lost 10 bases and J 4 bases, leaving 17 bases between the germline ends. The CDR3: CATRLGGSYNEQFF. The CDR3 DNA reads TGTGCCACCCGCCTCGGCGGCAGTTACAATGAGCAGTTCTTC.

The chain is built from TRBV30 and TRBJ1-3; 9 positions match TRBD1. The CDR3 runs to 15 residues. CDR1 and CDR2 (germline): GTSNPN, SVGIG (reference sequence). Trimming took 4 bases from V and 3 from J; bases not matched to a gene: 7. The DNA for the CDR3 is TGTGCCTGGACCGACGACAGGGGGTATGGAAACACCATATATTTT. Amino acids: CAWTDDRGYGNTIYF.

CDR3 protein: CAISRAGQGDEKLFF. The CDR3 bases are TGTGCCATCTCTAGAGCGGGACAGGGCGATGAAAAACTGTTTTTT. The chain employs TRBV10-3 and TRBJ1-4; 9 nucleotides agree with TRBD1. Germline CDR1 and CDR2: ENHRY and SYGVKD. The J segment lost 6 bases and the V segment lost 8 bases, leaving 10 bases of the junction unmatched. The CDR3 is made up of 15 amino acids.

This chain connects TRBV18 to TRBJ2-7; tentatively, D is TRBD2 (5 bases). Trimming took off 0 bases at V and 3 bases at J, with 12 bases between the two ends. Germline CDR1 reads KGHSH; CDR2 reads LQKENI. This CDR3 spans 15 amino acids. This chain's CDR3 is CASSPPSVGSYEQYF. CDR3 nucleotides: TGTGCCAGCTCACCACCCTCTGTAGGGAGCTACGAGCAGTACTTC.

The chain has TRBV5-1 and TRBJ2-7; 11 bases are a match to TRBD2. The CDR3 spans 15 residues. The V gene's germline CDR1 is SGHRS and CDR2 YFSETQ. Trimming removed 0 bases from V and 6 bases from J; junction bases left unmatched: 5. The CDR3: CASSLEASGRFEQYF. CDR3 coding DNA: TGCGCCAGCAGCTTGGAGGCTAGCGGGAGGTTCGAGCAGTACTTC. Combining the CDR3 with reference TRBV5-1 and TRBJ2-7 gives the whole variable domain KAGVTQTPRYLIKTRGQQVTLSCSPISGHRSVSWYQQTPGQGLQFLFEYFSETQRNKGNFPGRFSGRQFSNSRSEMNVSTLELGDSALYLCASSLEASGRFEQYFGPGTRLTVT.

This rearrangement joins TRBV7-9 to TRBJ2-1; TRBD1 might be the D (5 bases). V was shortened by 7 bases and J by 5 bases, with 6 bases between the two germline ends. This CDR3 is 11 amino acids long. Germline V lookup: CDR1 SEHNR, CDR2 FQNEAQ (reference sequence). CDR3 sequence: CASTRDNEQFF. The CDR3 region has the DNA TGTGCCAGCACCAGGGACAATGAGCAGTTCTTC.

In DNA form, the CDR3 reads TGCAGCGTTGAAGATTGGGGGCGGGGGCCTAGGGAGCAGTACTTC. The encoded protein is CSVEDWGRGPREQYF. The genes are TRBV29-1 and TRBJ2-7; TRBD2 is a possible D gene (7 bases). The CDR3 extends over 15 amino acids. In germline, CDR1 is SQVTM, CDR2 ANQGSEA. Trimming stripped 0 bases from V and 7 bases from J, with 19 bases between.

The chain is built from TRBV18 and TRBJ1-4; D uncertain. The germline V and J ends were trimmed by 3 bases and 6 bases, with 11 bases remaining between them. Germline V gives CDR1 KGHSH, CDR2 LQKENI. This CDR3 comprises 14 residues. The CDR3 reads CASSPRAGDEKLFF. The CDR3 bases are TGTGCCAGCTCACCCCGGGCAGGAGATGAAAAACTGTTTTTT.

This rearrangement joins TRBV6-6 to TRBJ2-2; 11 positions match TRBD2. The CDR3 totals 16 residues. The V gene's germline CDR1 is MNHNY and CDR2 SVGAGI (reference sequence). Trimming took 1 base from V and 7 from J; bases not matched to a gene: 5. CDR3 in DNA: TGTGCCAGCAGTTACTTAGCGGGGGGGCCAAGCGGGGAGCTGTTTTTT. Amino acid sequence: CASSYLAGGPSGELFF.

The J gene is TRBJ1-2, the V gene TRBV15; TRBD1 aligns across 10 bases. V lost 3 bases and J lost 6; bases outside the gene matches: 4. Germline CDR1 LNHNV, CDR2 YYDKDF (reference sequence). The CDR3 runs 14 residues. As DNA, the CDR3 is TGTGCCACCAGCAGGGGACAGGGGCGCGATGGCTACACCTTC. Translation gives CATSRGQGRDGYTF.

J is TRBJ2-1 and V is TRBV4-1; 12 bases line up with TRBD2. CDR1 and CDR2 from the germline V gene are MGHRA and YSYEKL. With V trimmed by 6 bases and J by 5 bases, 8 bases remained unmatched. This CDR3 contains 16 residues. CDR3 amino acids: CASRSLLAGGDNEQFF. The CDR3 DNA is TGCGCCAGCAGATCTCTACTAGCGGGGGGAGACAATGAGCAGTTCTTC.

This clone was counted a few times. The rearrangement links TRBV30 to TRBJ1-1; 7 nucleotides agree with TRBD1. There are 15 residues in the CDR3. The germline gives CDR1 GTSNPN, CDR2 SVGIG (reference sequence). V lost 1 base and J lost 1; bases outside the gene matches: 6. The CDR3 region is CAWSALQGRNTEAFF. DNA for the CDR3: TGTGCCTGGAGTGCCCTACAGGGGAGGAACACTGAAGCTTTCTTT.

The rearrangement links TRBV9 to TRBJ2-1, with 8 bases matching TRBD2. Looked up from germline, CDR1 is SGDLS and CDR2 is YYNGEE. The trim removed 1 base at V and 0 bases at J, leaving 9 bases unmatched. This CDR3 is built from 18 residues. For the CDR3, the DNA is TGTGCCAGCAGCGTAAATGCGGGAGGTACCGTCTCCTACAATGAGCAGTTCTTC. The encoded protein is CASSVNAGGTVSYNEQFF.

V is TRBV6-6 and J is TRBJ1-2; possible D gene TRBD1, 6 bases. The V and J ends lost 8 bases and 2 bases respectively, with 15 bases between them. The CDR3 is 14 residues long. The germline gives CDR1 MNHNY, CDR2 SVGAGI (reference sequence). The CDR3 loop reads CASSRGGQNYGYTF. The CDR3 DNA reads TGTGCCAGCTCCCGGGGGGGGCAGAACTATGGCTACACCTTC.

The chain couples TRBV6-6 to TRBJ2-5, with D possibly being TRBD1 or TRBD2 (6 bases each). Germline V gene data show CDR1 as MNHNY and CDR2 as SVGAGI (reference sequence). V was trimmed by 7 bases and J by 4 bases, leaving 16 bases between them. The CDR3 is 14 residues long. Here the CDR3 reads CASIRPGAGETQYF. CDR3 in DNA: TGTGCCAGCATTAGGCCGGGGGCGGGAGAGACCCAGTACTTC.

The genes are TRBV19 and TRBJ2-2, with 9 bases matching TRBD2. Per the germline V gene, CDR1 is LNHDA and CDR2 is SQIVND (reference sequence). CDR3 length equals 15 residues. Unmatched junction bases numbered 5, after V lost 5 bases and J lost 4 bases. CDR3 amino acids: CASSLAGLGTGELFF. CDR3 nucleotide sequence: TGTGCCAGTAGTCTAGCGGGGCTGGGCACCGGGGAGCTGTTTTTT.